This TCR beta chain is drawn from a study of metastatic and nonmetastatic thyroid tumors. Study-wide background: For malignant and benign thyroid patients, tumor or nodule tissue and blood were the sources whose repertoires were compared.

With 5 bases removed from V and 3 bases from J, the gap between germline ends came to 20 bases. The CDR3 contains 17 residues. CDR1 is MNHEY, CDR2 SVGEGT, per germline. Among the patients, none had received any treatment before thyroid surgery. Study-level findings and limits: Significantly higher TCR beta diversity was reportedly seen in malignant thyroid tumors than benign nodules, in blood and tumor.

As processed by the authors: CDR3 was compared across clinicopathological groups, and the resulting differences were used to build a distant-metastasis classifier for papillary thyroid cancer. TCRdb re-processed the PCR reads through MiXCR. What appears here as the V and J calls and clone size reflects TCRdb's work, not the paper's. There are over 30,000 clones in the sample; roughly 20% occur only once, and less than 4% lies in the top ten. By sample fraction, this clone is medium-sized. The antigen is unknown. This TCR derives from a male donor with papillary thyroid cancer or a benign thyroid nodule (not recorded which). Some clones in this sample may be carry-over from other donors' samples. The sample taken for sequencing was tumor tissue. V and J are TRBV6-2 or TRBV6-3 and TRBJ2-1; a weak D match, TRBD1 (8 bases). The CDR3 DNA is TGTGCCAGCAGTCTACAGGGGGTCCGCGGGAGCTACAATGAGCAGTTCTTC. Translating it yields CASSLQGVRGSYNEQFF.